This T cell receptor beta chain emerged from a study of T cell changes during pregnancy in multiple sclerosis (dated by TCRdb to between 2018 and 2021). At the level of the whole study: Changes in the T cell repertoire over the course of pregnancy were examined in this study in women with multiple sclerosis.

A remark on this clone: The specificity of this receptor is unknown. No quality values exist for individual bases; no much larger clone is one base distant.

The germline V gene encodes CDR1 SNHLY and CDR2 FYNNEI. Counted from cysteine to phenylalanine, this CDR3 has 15 amino acids. Only the CDR3 part of the read is kept: 45 bases, read in frame from the first base. Trimming at the junction amounts to 2 bases on V and 3 bases on J, and the germline ends lie 10 bases apart. The library came from the immunoSEQ multiplex PCR assay. TCRdb carries this immuneACCESS record with in-frame sequences only. Its versions omit some clonotypes, under half of them owing to an unresolved V gene in the studies checked, with the rest unexplained. This sample comprises about 77,000 clones, about 91% of them detected only once. The ten largest clones take up about 1.9% of the sample.

The sample consisted of peripheral blood, taken before pregnancy. The V and J genes are TRBV2 and TRBJ2-2, with the identity of the D gene unclear. The sequence came from a female donor with multiple sclerosis, enrolled in a pregnancy study. The CDR3 in this case is CASSELRSDTGELFF. The nucleotide sequence is TGTGCCAGCAGTGAATTGAGGTCTGACACCGGGGAGCTGTTTTTT. This CDR3, with the reference TRBV2 and TRBJ2-2 proteins standing in past its ends, gives the full variable domain EPEVTQTPSHQVTQMGQEVILRCVPISNHLYFYWYRQILGQKVEFLVSFYNNEISEKSEIFDDQFSVERPDGSNFTLKIRSTKLEDSAMYFCASSELRSDTGELFFGEGSRLTVL.